The TCR beta chain described here comes from a study of T-cell memory formation after mild COVID-19 listed by TCRdb under 2021. Broadly, across the study: TCR sequence clusters from the two donors were found to be largely donor specific. In a couple of donors, T-cell clones that expanded and contracted after mild COVID-19 were followed by sequencing TCRalpha and TCRbeta repertoires longitudinally. Two young, previously healthy adult volunteers made up the cohort, one male and one female. The research as a whole found: Contracting CD4+ clones appeared mostly in the CM and EM memory subsets, whereas CD8+ clones were enriched in EMRA. The study covered only a couple of mild cases, and larger cohorts including severe cases with pre-infection samples were considered necessary. Balanced CD4/CD8 phenotypes were observed for clones contracting from day 15 to 85, whereas a bias towards CD4+ was observed for a second wave of clones expanding from day 15 to 37. The second-wave clones that peaked on day 37 were not confirmed to be SARS-CoV-2 specific. Some responding clones were detected in pre-infection memory, which suggested that pre-existing cross-reactive memory T cells had joined the SARS-CoV-2 response.

V is clipped by 1 base and J by 8 bases, and the sequence between their germline boundaries is 14 bases long. The CDR3 holds 14 amino acids from the cysteine to the phenylalanine. Only the CDR3 region is kept as DNA, spanning 42 bases read in frame from base 1. Ficoll-Paque density gradient centrifugation was used to isolate PBMCs. This clonotype has more than one count but fewer than ten. Its antigen remains unidentified. Nothing much larger sits one base from this clone, and base qualities are not available. The sample was run on an Illumina NovaSeq 6000. TCRalpha and TCRbeta cDNA libraries were constructed by 5'RACE with constant-segment primers, with sample barcodes and unique molecular identifiers being introduced. RNA was extracted from every sample with Trizol reagent. Libraries were amplified in two PCR steps, with a second sample barcode and Illumina TruSeq adapters added in the second step. The libraries were sequenced on an Illumina NovaSeq using 2 x 150 bp paired-end reads. In the original analysis: The reads were demultiplexed and collapsed into UMI-guided consensus sequences using migec v1.2.7. Using mixcr v2.1.11, UMI consensuses were aligned to TRA and TRB V and J templates and then assembled into clonotypes. A clonotype was counted as expanded or contracted only if both edgeR and NoisET called the change significant, with noise models trained on biological replicates. For edgeR calls, the thresholds were a false discovery rate-adjusted p below 0.01 and a log2 fold-change of 1. PCA with hierarchical clustering of max-normalized trajectories of the 1000 most abundant clonotypes was used as exploratory dynamics analysis. Separately sequenced CD4+ and CD8+ repertoires were used to assign the CD4 or CD8 phenotype of responding clones. TCRdb applied fastp at Q25 and MiXCR to the public reads, then kept only in-frame beta chains. Rows are unified per CDR3 protein, each entry keeping the most common DNA and genes. TCRdb's processing, not the authors', yielded these V and J calls. Recorded for this sample are around 150,000 distinct CDR3 sequences; roughly 12% of them occurred a single time. The top ten clones comprise 3% to 4% of the sample.

The sample was PBMCs or a T cell subset sorted from them (not recorded which). The source of this sequence is a young man who had mild COVID-19 (a few samples of this study predate the infection). The sample titles of this study are shuffled in the database, so cell type and time point are left out; the donor was told from shared clones. This sequence uses TRBV12-3 or TRBV12-4 and TRBJ1-2, with no reliable assignment of the D segment. At the DNA level, the sequence is TGTGCCAGCAGTTTAGGTCTAACTACTAGAGGCTACACCTTC. This yields the protein CASSLGLTTRGYTF.